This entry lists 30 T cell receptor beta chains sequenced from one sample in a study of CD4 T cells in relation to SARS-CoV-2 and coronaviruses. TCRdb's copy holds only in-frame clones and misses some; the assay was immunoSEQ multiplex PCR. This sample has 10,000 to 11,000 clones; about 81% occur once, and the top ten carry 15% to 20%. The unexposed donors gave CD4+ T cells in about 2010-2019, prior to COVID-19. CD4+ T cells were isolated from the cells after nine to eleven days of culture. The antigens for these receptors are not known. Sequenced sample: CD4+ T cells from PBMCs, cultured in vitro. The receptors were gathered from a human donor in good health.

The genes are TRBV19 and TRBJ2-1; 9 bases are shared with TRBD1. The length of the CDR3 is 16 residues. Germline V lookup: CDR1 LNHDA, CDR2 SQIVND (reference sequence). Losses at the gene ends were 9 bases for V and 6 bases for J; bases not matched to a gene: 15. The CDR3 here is CASDVGRDRDPNEQFF. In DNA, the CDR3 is TGTGCCAGCGATGTCGGGCGGGACAGGGATCCCAATGAGCAGTTCTTC.

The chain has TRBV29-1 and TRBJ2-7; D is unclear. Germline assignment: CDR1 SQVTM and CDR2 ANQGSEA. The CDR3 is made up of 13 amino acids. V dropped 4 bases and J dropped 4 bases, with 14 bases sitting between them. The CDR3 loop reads CSVVQIPIYEQYF. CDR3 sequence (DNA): TGCAGCGTTGTTCAGATACCGATTTACGAGCAGTACTTC.

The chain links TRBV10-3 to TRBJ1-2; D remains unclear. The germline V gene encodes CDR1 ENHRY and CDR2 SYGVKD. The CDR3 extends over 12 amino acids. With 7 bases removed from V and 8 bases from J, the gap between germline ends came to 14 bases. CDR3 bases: TGTGCCATCACAAGGGCCAGTGGGGGCTACACCTTC. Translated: CAITRASGGYTF.

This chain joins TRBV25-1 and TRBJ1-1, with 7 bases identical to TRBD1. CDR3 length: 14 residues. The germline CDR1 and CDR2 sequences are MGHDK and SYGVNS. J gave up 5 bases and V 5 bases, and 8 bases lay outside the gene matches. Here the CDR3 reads CASSSAGGWTEAFF. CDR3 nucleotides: TGTGCCAGCAGTTCCGCAGGGGGATGGACTGAAGCTTTCTTT.

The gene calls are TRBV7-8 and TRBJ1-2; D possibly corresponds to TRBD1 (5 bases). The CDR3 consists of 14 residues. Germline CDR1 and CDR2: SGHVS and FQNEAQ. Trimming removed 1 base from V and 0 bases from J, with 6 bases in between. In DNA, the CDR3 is TGTGCCAGCAGCTTAGAGGGGTCTAACTATGGCTACACCTTC. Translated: CASSLEGSNYGYTF.

The CDR3 nucleotides are TGTGCCAGCAGCTTCCAGGGACCGGGACAGGGGCATCAAGAGACCCAGTACTTC. Amino acids: CASSFQGPGQGHQETQYF. The chain has TRBV7-2 and TRBJ2-5; 10 bases agree with TRBD1. Germline-derived CDR1 and CDR2 are SGHTA and FQGNSA. V dropped 3 bases and J dropped 2; count of bases not matched to a gene: 12. The CDR3 totals 18 residues.

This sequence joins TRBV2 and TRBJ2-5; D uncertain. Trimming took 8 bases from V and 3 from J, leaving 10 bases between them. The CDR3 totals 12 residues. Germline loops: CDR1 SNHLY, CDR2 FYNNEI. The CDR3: CASRSGKETQYF. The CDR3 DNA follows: TGTGCCAGCCGGTCGGGTAAAGAGACCCAGTACTTC.

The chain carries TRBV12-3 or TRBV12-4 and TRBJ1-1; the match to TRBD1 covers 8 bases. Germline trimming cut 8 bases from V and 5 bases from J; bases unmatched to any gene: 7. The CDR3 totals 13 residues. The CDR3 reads CASRLRGHTEAFF. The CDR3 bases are TGTGCCAGCCGACTCAGGGGGCATACTGAAGCTTTCTTT.

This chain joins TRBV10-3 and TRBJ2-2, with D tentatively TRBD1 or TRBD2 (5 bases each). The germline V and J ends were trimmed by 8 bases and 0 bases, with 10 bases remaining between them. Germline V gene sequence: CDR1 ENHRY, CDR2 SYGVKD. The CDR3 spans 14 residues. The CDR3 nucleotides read TGTGCCATCTCCGGGACCGCGAACACCGGGGAGCTGTTTTTT. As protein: CAISGTANTGELFF.

This CDR3 reads CASSRARGSNIQYF. Written as DNA, the CDR3 is TGCGCCAGCAGCCGAGCACGGGGGTCGAACATTCAGTACTTC. The chain recombines TRBV4-3 with TRBJ2-4, with D maybe TRBD2 (6 bases). Trimming stripped 4 bases from V and 7 bases from J, with 14 bases between. The CDR3 covers 14 residues. The V gene's germline CDR1 is LGHNA and CDR2 YSLEER.

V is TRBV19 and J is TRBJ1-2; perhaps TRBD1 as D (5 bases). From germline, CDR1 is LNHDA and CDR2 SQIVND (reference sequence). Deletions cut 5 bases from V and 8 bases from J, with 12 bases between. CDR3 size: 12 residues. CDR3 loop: CASSLGPAGYTF. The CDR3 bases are TGTGCCAGTAGTTTGGGACCAGCGGGCTACACCTTC. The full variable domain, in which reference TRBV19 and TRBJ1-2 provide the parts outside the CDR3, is DGGITQSPKYLFRKEGQNVTLSCEQNLNHDAMYWYRQDPGQGLRLIYYSQIVNDFQKGDIAEGYSVSREKKESFPLTVTSAQKNPTAFYLCASSLGPAGYTFGSGTRLTVV.

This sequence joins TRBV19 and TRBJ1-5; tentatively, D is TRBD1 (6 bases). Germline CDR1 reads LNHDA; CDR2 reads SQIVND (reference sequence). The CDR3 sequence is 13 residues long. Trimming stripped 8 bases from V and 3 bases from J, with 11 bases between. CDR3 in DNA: TGTGCCAGTGGACAGCGCCCCAATCAGCCCCAGCATTTT. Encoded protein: CASGQRPNQPQHF.

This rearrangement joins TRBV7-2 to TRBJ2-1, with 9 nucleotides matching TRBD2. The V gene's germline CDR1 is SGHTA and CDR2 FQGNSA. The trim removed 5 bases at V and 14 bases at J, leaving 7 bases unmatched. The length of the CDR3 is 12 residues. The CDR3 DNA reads TGTGCCAGCAGCATACGACTAGCGGAGGAGTTCTTC. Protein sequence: CASSIRLAEEFF.

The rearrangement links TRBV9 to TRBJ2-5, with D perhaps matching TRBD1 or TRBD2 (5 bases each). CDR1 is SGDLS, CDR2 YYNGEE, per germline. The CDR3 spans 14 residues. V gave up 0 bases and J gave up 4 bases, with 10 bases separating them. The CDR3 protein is CASSVAMGVETQYF. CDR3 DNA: TGTGCCAGCAGCGTAGCGATGGGGGTAGAGACCCAGTACTTC.

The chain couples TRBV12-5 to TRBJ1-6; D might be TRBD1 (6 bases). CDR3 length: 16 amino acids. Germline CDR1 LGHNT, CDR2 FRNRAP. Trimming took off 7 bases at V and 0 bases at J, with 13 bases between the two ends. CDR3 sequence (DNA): TGTGCTAGTGCCTTGACGACAGGCTCCTATAATTCACCCCTCCACTTT. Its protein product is CASALTTGSYNSPLHF.

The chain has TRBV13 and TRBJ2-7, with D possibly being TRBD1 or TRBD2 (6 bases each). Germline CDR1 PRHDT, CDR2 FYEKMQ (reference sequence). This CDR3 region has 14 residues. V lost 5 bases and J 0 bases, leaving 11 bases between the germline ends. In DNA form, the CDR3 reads TGTGCCAGCAGCCCGGGGGACACCTCCTACGAGCAGTACTTC. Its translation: CASSPGDTSYEQYF.

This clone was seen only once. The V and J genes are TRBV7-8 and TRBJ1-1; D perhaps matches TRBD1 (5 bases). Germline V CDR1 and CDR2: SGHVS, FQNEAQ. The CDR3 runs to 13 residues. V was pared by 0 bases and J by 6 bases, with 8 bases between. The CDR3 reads CASSLARGAEAFF. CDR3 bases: TGTGCCAGCAGCTTAGCCAGAGGGGCTGAAGCTTTCTTT.

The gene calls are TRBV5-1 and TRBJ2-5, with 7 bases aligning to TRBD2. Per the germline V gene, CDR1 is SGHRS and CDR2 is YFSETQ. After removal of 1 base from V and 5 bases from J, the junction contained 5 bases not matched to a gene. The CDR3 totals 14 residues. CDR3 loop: CASSLSGVGETQYF. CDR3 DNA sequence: TGCGCCAGCAGCTTGAGCGGGGTCGGGGAGACCCAGTACTTC.

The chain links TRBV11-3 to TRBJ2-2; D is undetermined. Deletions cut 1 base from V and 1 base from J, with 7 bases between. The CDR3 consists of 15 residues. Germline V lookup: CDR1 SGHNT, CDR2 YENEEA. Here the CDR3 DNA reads TGTGCCAGCAGCTTAGGCAGTATGAACACCGGGGAGCTGTTTTTT. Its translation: CASSLGSMNTGELFF.

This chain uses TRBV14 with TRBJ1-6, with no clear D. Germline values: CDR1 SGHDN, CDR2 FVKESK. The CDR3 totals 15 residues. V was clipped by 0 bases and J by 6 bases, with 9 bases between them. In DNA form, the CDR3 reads TGTGCCAGCAGCCAAGATAGCTCTACTAATTCACCCCTCCACTTT. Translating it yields CASSQDSSTNSPLHF.

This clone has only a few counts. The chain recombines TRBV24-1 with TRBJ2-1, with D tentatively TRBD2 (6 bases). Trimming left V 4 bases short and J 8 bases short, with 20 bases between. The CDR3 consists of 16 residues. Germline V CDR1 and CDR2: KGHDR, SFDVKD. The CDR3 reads CATSDATGTLIHEQFF. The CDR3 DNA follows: TGTGCCACCAGTGACGCCACTGGGACTTTGATCCATGAGCAGTTCTTC.

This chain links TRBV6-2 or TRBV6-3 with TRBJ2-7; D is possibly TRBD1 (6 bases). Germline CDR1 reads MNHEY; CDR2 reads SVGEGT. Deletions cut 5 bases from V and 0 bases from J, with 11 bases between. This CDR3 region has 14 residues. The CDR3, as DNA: TGTGCCAGCAGTAGGGGGACACCCTCCTACGAGCAGTACTTC. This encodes CASSRGTPSYEQYF.

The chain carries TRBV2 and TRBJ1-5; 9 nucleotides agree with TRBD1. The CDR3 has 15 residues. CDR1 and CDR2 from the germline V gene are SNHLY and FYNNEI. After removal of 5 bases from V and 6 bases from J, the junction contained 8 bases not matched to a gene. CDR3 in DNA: TGTGCCAGCAGTTCGGACAGGGGCGGAATTCAGCCCCAGCATTTT. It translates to CASSSDRGGIQPQHF.

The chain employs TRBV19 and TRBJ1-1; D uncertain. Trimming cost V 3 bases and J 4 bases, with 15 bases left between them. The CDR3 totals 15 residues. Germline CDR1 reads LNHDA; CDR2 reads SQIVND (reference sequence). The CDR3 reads CASSIVAGLGTEAFF. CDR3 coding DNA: TGTGCCAGTAGTATTGTGGCAGGCTTGGGCACTGAAGCTTTCTTT.

Written as DNA, the CDR3 is TGTGCCAGCAAGGGGGGACTATATGAAAAACTGTTTTTT. Translated, it gives CASKGGLYEKLFF. The rearrangement links TRBV7-2 to TRBJ1-4, with D tentatively TRBD1 (6 bases). Germline V gene lookup returns CDR1 SGHTA and CDR2 FQGNSA. The CDR3 contains 13 residues. Trimming took 7 bases from V and 6 from J, leaving 12 bases between them.

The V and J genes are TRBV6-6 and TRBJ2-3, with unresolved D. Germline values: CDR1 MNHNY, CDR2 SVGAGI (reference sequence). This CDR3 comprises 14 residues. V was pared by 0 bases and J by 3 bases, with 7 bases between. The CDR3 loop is CASSYSSKTDTQYF. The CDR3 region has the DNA TGTGCCAGCAGTTACTCCTCTAAGACAGATACGCAGTATTTT.

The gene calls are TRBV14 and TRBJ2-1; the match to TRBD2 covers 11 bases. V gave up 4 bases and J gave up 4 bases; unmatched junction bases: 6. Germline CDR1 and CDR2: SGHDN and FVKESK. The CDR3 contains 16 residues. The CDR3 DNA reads TGTGCCAGCAGCCCAATAGCGGGAGGGGGGTACAATGAGCAGTTCTTC. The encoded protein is CASSPIAGGGYNEQFF.

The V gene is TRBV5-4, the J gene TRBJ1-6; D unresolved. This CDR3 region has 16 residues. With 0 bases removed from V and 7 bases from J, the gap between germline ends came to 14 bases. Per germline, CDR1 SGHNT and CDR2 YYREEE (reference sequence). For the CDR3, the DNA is TGTGCCAGCAGCTTGGGTGGCGCAGCTCGAAATTCACCCCTCCACTTT. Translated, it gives CASSLGGAARNSPLHF.

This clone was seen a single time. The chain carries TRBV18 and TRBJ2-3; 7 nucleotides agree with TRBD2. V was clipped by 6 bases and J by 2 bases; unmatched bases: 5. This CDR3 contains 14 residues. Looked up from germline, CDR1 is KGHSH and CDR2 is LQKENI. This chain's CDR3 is CASSRDYHTDTQYF. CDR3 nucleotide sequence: TGTGCCAGCTCTAGGGACTACCACACAGATACGCAGTATTTT.

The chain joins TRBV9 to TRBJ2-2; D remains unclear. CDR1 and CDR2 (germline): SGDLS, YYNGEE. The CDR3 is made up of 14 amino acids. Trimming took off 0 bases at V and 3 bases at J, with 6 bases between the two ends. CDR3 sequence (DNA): TGTGCCAGCAGCGTAGGCACATACACCGGGGAGCTGTTTTTT. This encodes CASSVGTYTGELFF.